This T cell receptor beta chain is drawn from a study of PD-1 blockade in classical Hodgkin lymphoma (dated by TCRdb to 2018 to 2020). Looking at the study overall: Nivolumab dosing was 3 mg/kg intravenously every 2 weeks, continuing until either disease progression or unacceptable toxicity. A peripheral blood immune signature of response to PD-1 blockade in classical Hodgkin lymphoma was defined using TCR beta sequencing and CyTOF. Paper-wide results and their limitations: Baseline TCR diversity was reported to be lower in newly diagnosed patients than in healthy donors and to be lower still in relapsed/refractory patients. Among trial patients, those achieving complete response had baseline diversity similar to that of newly diagnosed patients, while diversity was significantly lower in partial responders and progressors. Lower diversity was seen in patients whose nivolumab began less than 1 year after ASCT, and these patients were left out of later analyses so that immune reconstitution would not confound the results. A significant rise by C4D1 was seen in CD4+ but not CD8+ TCR diversity (p=0.0027 vs p=0.16), with the rise being most apparent in complete responders (p=0.02). Only a single clinical trial cohort was studied, and what caused the repertoire differences, possibly disease activity or prior therapy, remained undefined.

With respect to this clone: Which antigen it targets is not known. Nothing much larger sits one base from this clone, and base qualities are not available.

Genomic DNA was extracted with the Qiagen DNeasy kit from unsorted PBMCs and from negatively selected CD4+ and CD8+ fractions. Amplification of TCR beta CDR3 regions was done by immunoSEQ multiplex PCR with primers that anneal to V and J segments. A synthetic immune receptor repertoire was used to minimize amplification bias, and remaining bias was computationally removed after sequencing. The source study handled its data this way. Custom Python scripts were used to quantify repertoire diversity as the Shannon entropy index. Unsorted, CD4+ and CD8+ repertoires were examined separately, except in combined analyses, for which CD4+ and CD8+ sequences were merged in silico. Clonal expansion was defined as a frequency increase of at least 2-fold after treatment compared with C1D1, and clones undetected at baseline were assigned a pseudocount of 0.5. Singleton clones were defined as clones with 0 or 1 copy at C1D1, and non-singleton clones were defined as clones with 2 or more copies. Clones expanded in unsorted samples were assigned a CD4+, CD8+ or unknown annotation through matching of protein sequences in sorted samples from the same patient. Diversity changes from C1D1 to C4D1 were tested in paired samples using Wilcoxon tests. TCRdb retrieved this table from immuneACCESS and kept in-frame rearrangements only. Not all clones are present; in checked studies, unresolved V genes account for under half, and no reason is known for the remainder. That table furnishes V, J and clone size, whereas the DNA furnished D and trimming. The sample table shows tens of thousands of clones, and roughly 90% are seen once. The ten largest clonotypes hold just over 9% of the sample.

The CDR3 holds 15 amino acids from the cysteine to the phenylalanine. The read is trimmed to its CDR3 DNA, 45 bases read in frame from base 1. The germline V gene encodes CDR1 MGHRA and CDR2 YSYEKL. V is pared back by 1 base and J by 7 bases, with 14 bases lying between the germline termini. The time point label, as the study defines it: cycle 1 day 1 (C1D1), immediately before nivolumab initiation. Every trial patient had relapsed after autologous stem cell transplantation, and cohorts A, B and C differed in prior brentuximab vedotin exposure. A total of 50 to 70 patients with relapsed/refractory classical Hodgkin lymphoma made up the trial cohort, and each patient's best overall response was complete response, partial response or progressive disease. In the multi-cohort phase II CheckMate 205 trial, trial patients received single-agent nivolumab. Best overall response was determined by an independent review committee according to the 2007 International Working Group response criteria. Trial PBMCs were obtained immediately prior to nivolumab initiation (C1D1) and on therapy at cycle 2 day 1 and cycle 4 day 1. Peripheral blood was collected in 8 mL Vacutainer Cell Preparation Tubes, from which PBMCs were isolated by centrifugation and then cryopreserved.

This TCR was sampled from a human donor with classical Hodgkin lymphoma. In this chain, TRBV4-1 is recombined with TRBJ1-5, and perhaps TRBD1 as D gene, on 5 matching bases. This sample comprised peripheral blood mononuclear cells (PBMCs), obtained at baseline. The DNA is as follows: TGCGCCAGCAGCCAAGTTGGGGGGGGGAGCCAGCCCCAGCATTTT. It translates as CASSQVGGGSQPQHF.